This record looks at one TCR beta chain sequence and its context. Its antigen is as yet unknown. From RNA transcripts, TCR beta CDR3 regions were amplified. During a first-round RT-PCR of the TCR CDR3, the HTBI primer set was used. TCRdb re-derived calls from the multiplex PCR reads in MiXCR, one entry per CDR3 protein. Counted here are around 690,000 distinct CDR3 sequences, 20% occurring once; the ten biggest clones make up under 35%. This entry belongs to a study of T cells in Graves' hyperthyroidism and ophthalmopathy. General study results and limits: With a median lead of around 6.7 months before onset, the model predicted ophthalmopathy. Ophthalmopathy cases were set apart from stable hyperthyroidism by a 13 V-J model.

Patients were excluded for uncontrolled infection, other autoimmune disease, pregnancy or lactation. CDR3 length: 15 residues. J lost 3 bases, V lost 5 bases, and 8 bases had no gene match. Per the germline V gene, CDR1 is MNHEY and CDR2 is SMNVEV (reference sequence). The receptor was derived from a young man with Graves' ophthalmopathy. This chain links TRBV27 with TRBJ1-1; 8 bases line up with TRBD1. Source material: blood. The CDR3 DNA reads as TGTGCCAGCAGTGGTCAGACAGGGGTGTACACTGAAGCTTTCTTT. Its translation: CASSGQTGVYTEAFF.